This paragraph covers one T cell receptor (beta chain) sequence. This receptor's antigen is unknown. No per-base quality is available; no much larger clone lies one base away. This sample was taken from a study of T cells in localized non-small cell lung cancer (dated by TCRdb to about 2020). Background for the entire study: Comparing tumors with uninvolved tumor-adjacent lungs, the study looked at the T cell repertoires of approximately 250 patients with early-stage NSCLC. A mean age of around 66 years was recorded for the NSCLC patients, of whom more than 120 were male and about a hundred were female. All 220 or so NSCLC patients in the cohort were treatment-naive and had localized lung tumors that were resected. Broad study findings and their caveats: Because the study design was exploratory, TCR variables were selected using unadjusted p-values without false-discovery rate correction. A median of roughly 60 of the top 100 tumor clones were detected in paired uninvolved adjacent lung, and some 30 of these tumor clones were also found among the top 100 clones of the paired uninvolved adjacent lung. Because multi-region tumor sequencing was not performed, intratumor heterogeneity could not be ruled out. Higher T cell density in blood was associated with longer overall survival, whereas higher clonality in adjacent lung was associated with shorter survival. Uninvolved tumor-adjacent lung showed the highest T cell clonality, higher than tumor, which suggests more focused antigenic responses in the adjacent lung.

The immunoSEQ Assay was used to sequence TCR beta CDR3 regions from DNA. Per the authors' processing: T cell density was computed as TCR beta template counts normalized to usable DNA estimated by amplifying housekeeping genes. Richness was estimated using the preseqR package, with extrapolation to 400,000 templates for PBMC samples and to 120,000 templates for tissue samples. Clonality was defined by subtracting Pielou's evenness from one. Tissue-enriched TCRs were identified through differential abundance testing performed on productive amino-acid clonotypes, with a minimum total count of 5 and an alpha of 0.1. Repertoire overlap between compartments was quantified with the Jaccard Index and Morisita Overlap Index. GLIPH clustered TCR beta CDR3s with public tetramer-defined viral CDR3s; viral motifs required at least three viral sequences plus V-gene enrichment. Drawn from immuneACCESS, this table holds only the in-frame rearrangements with V and J called that TCRdb kept. Clones are partly lost; checked studies trace under half to an unresolved V gene and leave the rest unexplained. The DNA gave D and trimming, while V, J and clone size come from that table. Counted in this sample were about 14,000 clones; 75% to 90% of them appeared once. Of the sample, approximately 4.2% falls within the top ten clones.

At diagnosis, tumor, uninvolved tumor-adjacent lung and peripheral blood were collected and then preserved as a mix of FFPE and fresh-frozen material. For TCR repertoire profiling, blood samples were analyzed as peripheral blood mononuclear cells. V lost 7 bases and J lost 4 bases, and the count of bases not matched to a germline gene is 4. The CDR3 starts with the cysteine, ends with the phenylalanine, and has 13 residues. Of the read, only the CDR3 DNA is kept; its 39 bases are in frame from base 1. CDR1 and CDR2 are drawn from the germline V gene: WSHSY, SAAADI. The V and J segments used are TRBV10-2 and TRBJ1-2; the junction holds 9 bases that match TRBD1. This specimen was peripheral blood, taken before any cancer treatment. This sequence was found in a woman aged 40-69 years with stage I lung adenocarcinoma. The CDR3 amino acid sequence is: CASTSDRGYGYTF. The DNA is TGCGCCAGCACCTCGGACAGGGGCTATGGCTACACCTTC.